The sequence of this T cell receptor beta chain was determined in a study of PD-1 blockade in classical Hodgkin lymphoma. Findings and caveats of the study: Patients excluded were those beginning nivolumab under 1 year after ASCT.

Patients all relapsed after autologous stem cell transplantation, and there was variation in brentuximab vedotin exposure. Patients had relapsed/refractory classical Hodgkin lymphoma with complete response, partial response or progressive disease as best response. About this clone: The antigen is unknown.

Germline CDR1 reads SGHNT; CDR2 reads YENEEA. The V gene end was trimmed by 2 bases and the J gene end by 5 bases; junction bases not matched to a gene: 10. The CDR3 totals 17 residues. The assay was immunoSEQ multiplex PCR, and TCRdb's table has in-frame clones only and misses some. The profile covers over 12,000 clones, with approximately 60% appearing a single time and over 8.5% taken by the ten largest. This rearrangement joins TRBV11-3 to TRBJ2-7, with 12 bases aligning to TRBD2. The sequence derives from a human donor with classical Hodgkin lymphoma. Sequenced material: peripheral blood mononuclear cells (PBMCs), taken at baseline. The CDR3 here is CASSLTSSGRVDDEQYF. DNA for the CDR3: TGTGCCAGCAGCTTAACTTCTAGCGGGAGGGTGGACGACGAGCAGTACTTC.